Sequencing of this TCR beta chain was carried out in a study of blood T cell repertoires in COVID-19. The CDR3 runs to 15 residues. Trimming removed 3 bases at V and 1 base at J, with 13 bases between. Germline-derived CDR1 and CDR2 are SGHNT and YYREEE (reference sequence). Authors' analysis steps: Reference gene primer amplification gave nucleated cell count estimates. Clones were read by immunoSEQ multiplex PCR, and TCRdb kept only the in-frame ones, dropping some. From that table come the V and J calls and clone size; the DNA was used to work out D and trimming. The sample holds about 74,000 clones, more than 85% seen once.

The chain employs TRBV5-4 and TRBJ1-1; TRBD1 is a possible D gene (5 bases). Sequencing was done on a sample of peripheral blood. The TCR sequence derives from a man aged 50-60 years with COVID-19, enrolled during active disease. The CDR3 DNA is TGTGCCAGCAGCTCCGCCGTCACAGGGAACACTGAAGCTTTCTTT. Amino acid sequence: CASSSAVTGNTEAFF.